These T cell receptor beta chains were read from a single sample in a study of blood T cell repertoires in COVID-19. Some clones are missing from TCRdb's copy, which holds only in-frame ones; the method was immunoSEQ multiplex PCR. The table lists around 300,000 clones, about nine tenths of them singletons. Sequenced input: peripheral blood. These receptors originate from a man aged 50 or older with acute or convalescent COVID-19. The CDR3 runs from the conserved cysteine through the conserved F or W. Fields, in order: clone size, V gene, D gene, J gene, CDR3 DNA, CDR3 protein. D genes are given only for firm matches. Expanded clones get a size class; other rows say once, few or many, or leave the size out.

>NA|TRBV10-3|TRBD1|TRBJ1-2
TGTGCCATCAGTCCTGTAGGGACAGGAGTTAACTATGGCTACACCTTC
CAISPVGTGVNYGYTF
>NA|TRBV19|NA|TRBJ2-2
TGTGCCAGCACTAGGAGGGGGCAGAACACCGGGGAGCTGTTTTTT
CASTRRGQNTGELFF
>NA|TRBV6-2/TRBV6-3|NA|TRBJ2-7
TGTGCCAGCAGCCCCAGTTGGCCGTACGAGCAGTACTTC
CASSPSWPYEQYF
>NA|TRBV9|NA|TRBJ1-5
TGTGCCAGCAGCACAGGGATGGGGGCCAATCAGCCCCAGCATTTT
CASSTGMGANQPQHF
>NA|TRBV7-3|TRBD1|TRBJ1-2
TGTGCCAGCAGTCGTACGGACAGGGATGGCTACACCTTC
CASSRTDRDGYTF
>NA|TRBV5-4|TRBD1|TRBJ1-4
TGTGCCAGCAGCCAGGGGGTAAAAGGTGGAACTAATGAAAAACTGTTTTTT
CASSQGVKGGTNEKLFF
>NA|TRBV2|TRBD2|TRBJ2-1
TGTGCCAGCCGGCGGGGGAGTTCCTACAATGAGCAGTTCTTC
CASRRGSSYNEQFF
>once|TRBV6-5|TRBD1|TRBJ1-6
TGTGCCAGCAGCTCACAGGGGTATAATTCACCCCTCCACTTT
CASSSQGYNSPLHF
>NA|TRBV3-1/TRBV3-2|TRBD1|TRBJ1-1
TGTGCCAGCAGCCGAGGGACAGGCAACACTGAAGCTTTCTTT
CASSRGTGNTEAFF
>NA|TRBV9|NA|TRBJ2-6
TGTGCCAGCAGCGAGGGGCAAACTGGGGCCAACGTCCTGACTTTC
CASSEGQTGANVLTF
>NA|TRBV7-6|NA|TRBJ1-1
TGTGCCAGCAGCTTTTTGGGAGGGGTGAACACTGAAGCTTTCTTT
CASSFLGGVNTEAFF
>NA|TRBV7-9|NA|TRBJ1-3
TGTGCCAGCAGCCCGGACATCTTTAGCTCTGGAAACACCATATATTTT
CASSPDIFSSGNTIYF
>NA|TRBV5-1|TRBD1|TRBJ2-3
TGCGCCAGCAGCTTGACAGGGGCAGATACGCAGTATTTT
CASSLTGADTQYF
>NA|TRBV6-5|TRBD1|TRBJ2-1
TGTGCCAGCAGACGGACAGGTGATACTTACAATGAGCAGTTCTTC
CASRRTGDTYNEQFF
>once|TRBV11-2|TRBD1|TRBJ1-5
TGTGCCAGCAGCTTAGATGGGACAGGCTGGGGCAATCAGCCCCAGCATTTT
CASSLDGTGWGNQPQHF
>NA|TRBV7-2|TRBD2|TRBJ2-3
TGTGCCAGCAGCCAACTTACCCGAGGGCGGGGGGCGCCGGATTTT
CASSQLTRGRGAPDF
>once|TRBV20-1|NA|TRBJ2-4
TGCAGTGCTAGACAAATTCAGTACTTC
CSARQIQYF